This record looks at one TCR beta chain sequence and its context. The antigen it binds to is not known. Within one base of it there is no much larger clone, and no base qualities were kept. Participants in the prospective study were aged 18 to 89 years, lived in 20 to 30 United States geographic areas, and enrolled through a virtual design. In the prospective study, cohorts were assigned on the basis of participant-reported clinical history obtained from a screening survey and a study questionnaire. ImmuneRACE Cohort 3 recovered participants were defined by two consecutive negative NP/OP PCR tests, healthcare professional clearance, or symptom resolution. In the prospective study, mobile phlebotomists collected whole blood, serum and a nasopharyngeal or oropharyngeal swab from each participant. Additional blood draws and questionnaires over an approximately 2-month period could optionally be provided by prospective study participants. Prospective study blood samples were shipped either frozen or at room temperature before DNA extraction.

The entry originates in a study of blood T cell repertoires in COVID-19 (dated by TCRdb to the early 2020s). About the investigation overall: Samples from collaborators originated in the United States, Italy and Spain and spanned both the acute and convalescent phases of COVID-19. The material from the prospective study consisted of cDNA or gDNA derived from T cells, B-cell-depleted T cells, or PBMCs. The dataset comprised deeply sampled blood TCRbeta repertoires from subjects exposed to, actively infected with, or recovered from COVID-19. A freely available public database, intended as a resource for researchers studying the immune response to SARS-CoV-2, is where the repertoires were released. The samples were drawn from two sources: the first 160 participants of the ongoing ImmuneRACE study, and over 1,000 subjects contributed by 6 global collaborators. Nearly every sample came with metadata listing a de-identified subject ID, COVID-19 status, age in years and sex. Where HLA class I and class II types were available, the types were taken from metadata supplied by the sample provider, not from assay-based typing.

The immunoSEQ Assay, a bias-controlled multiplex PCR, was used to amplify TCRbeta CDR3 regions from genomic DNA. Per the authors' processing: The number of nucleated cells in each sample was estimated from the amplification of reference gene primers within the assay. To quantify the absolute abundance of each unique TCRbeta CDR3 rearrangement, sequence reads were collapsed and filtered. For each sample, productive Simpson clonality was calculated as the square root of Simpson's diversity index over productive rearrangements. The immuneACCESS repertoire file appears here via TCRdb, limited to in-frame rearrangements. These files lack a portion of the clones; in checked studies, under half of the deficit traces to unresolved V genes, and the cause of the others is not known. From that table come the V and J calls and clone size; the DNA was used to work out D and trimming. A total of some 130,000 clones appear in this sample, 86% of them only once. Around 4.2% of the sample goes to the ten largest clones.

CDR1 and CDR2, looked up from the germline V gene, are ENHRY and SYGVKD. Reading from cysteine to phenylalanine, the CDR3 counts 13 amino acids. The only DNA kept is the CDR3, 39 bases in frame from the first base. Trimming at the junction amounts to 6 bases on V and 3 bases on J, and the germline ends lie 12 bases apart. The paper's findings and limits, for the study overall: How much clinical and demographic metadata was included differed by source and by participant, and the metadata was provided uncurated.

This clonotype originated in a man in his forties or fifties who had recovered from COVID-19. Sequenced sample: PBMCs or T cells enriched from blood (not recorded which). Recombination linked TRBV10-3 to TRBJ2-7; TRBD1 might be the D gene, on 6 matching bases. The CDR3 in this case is CAISSGTYYEQYF. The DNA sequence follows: TGTGCCATCAGCTCCGGGACATACTACGAGCAGTACTTC.